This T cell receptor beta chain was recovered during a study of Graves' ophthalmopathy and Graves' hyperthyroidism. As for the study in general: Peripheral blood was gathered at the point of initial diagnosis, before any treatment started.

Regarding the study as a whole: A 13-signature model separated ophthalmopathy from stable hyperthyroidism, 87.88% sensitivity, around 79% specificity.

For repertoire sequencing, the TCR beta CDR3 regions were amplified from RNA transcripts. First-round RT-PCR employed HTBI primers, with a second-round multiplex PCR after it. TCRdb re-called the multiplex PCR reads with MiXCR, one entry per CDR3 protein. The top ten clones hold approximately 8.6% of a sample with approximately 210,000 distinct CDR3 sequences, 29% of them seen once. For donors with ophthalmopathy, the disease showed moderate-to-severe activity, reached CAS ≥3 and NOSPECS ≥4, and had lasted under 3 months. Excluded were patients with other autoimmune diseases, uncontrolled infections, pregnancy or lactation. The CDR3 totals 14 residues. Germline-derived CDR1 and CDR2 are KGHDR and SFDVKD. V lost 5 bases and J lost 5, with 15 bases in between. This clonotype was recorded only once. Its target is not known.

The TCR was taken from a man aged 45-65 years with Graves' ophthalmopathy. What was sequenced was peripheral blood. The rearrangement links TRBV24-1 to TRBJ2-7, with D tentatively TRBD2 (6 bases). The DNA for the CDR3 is TGTGCCACCAGTGTGGGAGGAGTGGTAAACGAGCAGTACTTC. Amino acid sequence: CATSVGGVVNEQYF.